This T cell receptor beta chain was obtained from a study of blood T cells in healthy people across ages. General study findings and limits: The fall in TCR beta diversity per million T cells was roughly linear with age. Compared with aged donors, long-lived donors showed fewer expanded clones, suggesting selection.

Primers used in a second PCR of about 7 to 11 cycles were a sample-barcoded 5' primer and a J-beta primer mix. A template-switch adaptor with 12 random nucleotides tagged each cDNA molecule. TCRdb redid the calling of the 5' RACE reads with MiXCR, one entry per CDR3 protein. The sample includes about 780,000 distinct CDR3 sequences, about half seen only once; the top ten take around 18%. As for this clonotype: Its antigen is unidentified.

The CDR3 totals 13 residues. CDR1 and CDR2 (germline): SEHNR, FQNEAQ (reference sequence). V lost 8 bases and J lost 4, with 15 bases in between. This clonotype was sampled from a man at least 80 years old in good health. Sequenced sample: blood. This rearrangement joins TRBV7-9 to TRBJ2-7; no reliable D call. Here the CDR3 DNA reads TGTGCCAGCGGCGCGAATTTTGTGTACGAGCAGTACTTC. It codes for CASGANFVYEQYF.